The 20 T cell receptor beta chains listed next were all sequenced from one sample in a study of identical twins. TCRdb processed the 5' RACE reads anew with MiXCR; each CDR3 protein has one entry. Counted here are 250,000 or so distinct CDR3 sequences, about 8.9% occurring once; the ten biggest clones make up roughly 3%. Another study also made use of these data, one on yellow fever vaccine responses in identical twins.

Specimen: CD8+ T cells sorted from blood. The receptors come from a woman aged 18-30 years in good health.

This clonotype was detected ten times or more. The chain uses TRBV29-1 and TRBJ1-2; D might be TRBD1 (5 bases). The CDR3 extends over 8 amino acids. V shed 7 bases and J shed 13 bases, with 10 bases lying between them. Per the germline V gene, CDR1 is SQVTM and CDR2 is ANQGSEA. The CDR3 is CSGGDFTF. The CDR3 nucleotides read TGCAGCGGAGGGGATTTCACCTTC.

This clonotype has a count of ten or more. The chain couples TRBV4-1 to TRBJ2-3; 8 bases match TRBD1. Germline assignment: CDR1 MGHRA and CDR2 YSYEKL. This CDR3 region has 15 residues. V lost 6 bases, J lost 1 base, and 6 bases stayed unmatched. In DNA, the CDR3 is TGCGCCAGCAGGTCGGACAGGGAGGGCACAGATACGCAGTATTTT. This gives the protein CASRSDREGTDTQYF.

This sequence joins TRBV10-3 and TRBJ2-7; D is ambiguous. This CDR3 has 13 residues. V was pared by 2 bases and J by 6 bases, with 11 bases between. Germline V lookup: CDR1 ENHRY, CDR2 SYGVKD. In DNA, the CDR3 is TGTGCCATCAGTGAGGGGGATTTTAGCGAGCAGTACTTC. Translated: CAISEGDFSEQYF.

Remarks on this clonotype: The conserved phenylalanine or tryptophan normally closing the CDR3 is absent here, so this likely arose from a read error. The chain combines TRBV4-3 with TRBJ2-1; 9 bases agree with TRBD2. V was pared by 0 bases and J by 7 bases, with 10 bases of the junction left unmatched. Germline assignment: CDR1 LGHNA and CDR2 YSLEER. This CDR3 comprises 17 residues. CDR3: CASSQDPAGGPANEQFS. The CDR3 DNA reads as TGCGCCAGCAGCCAAGATCCCGCGGGAGGGCCTGCGAATGAGCAGTTCTCC.

The chain carries TRBV27 and TRBJ2-1, with 7 bases that match TRBD1. The germline gives CDR1 MNHEY, CDR2 SMNVEV (reference sequence). V shed 0 bases, J shed 3 bases, and the junction held 2 bases outside the gene matches. This CDR3 is built from 15 residues. The DNA for the CDR3 is TGTGCCAGCAGTTTATCACAGGGGAACTACAATGAGCAGTTCTTC. Translated: CASSLSQGNYNEQFF.

This clonotype has ten or more counts. The chain has TRBV29-1 and TRBJ1-1; a weak D match, TRBD1 (6 bases). The length of the CDR3 is 15 residues. V dropped 4 bases and J dropped 4 bases, with 19 bases sitting between them. Germline CDR1 and CDR2: SQVTM and ANQGSEA. CDR3 residues: CSVAGGGSPGTEAFF. CDR3 DNA sequence: TGCAGCGTTGCCGGGGGCGGATCGCCGGGCACTGAAGCTTTCTTT.

This clonotype occurred a few times. Germline and junction disagree at one end, which may indicate a read error. This chain connects TRBV2 to TRBJ2-7, with a tentative D call TRBD1 (5 bases). The CDR3 loop spans 9 amino acids. Germline-derived CDR1 and CDR2 are SNHLY and FYNNEI. CDR3 coding DNA: TGTGCCAGCAGTGAAACCAGGGACTTC. This sequence encodes CASSETRDF.

This chain joins TRBV12-3 or TRBV12-4 and TRBJ2-3, with a possible D match to TRBD2 (5 bases). V was clipped by 6 bases and J by 0 bases, with 16 bases between them. This CDR3 has 16 amino acids. CDR3 nucleotides: TGTGCCAGCAGCCGGTCCCCGGGATTTAGCACAGATACGCAGTATTTT. Residues: CASSRSPGFSTDTQYF.

The chain has TRBV14 and TRBJ2-7, with a weak D call TRBD2 (6 bases). The CDR3 covers 14 residues. CDR1 and CDR2 from the germline V gene are SGHDN and FVKESK. Trimming removed 4 bases from V and 5 bases from J, with 15 bases in between. The CDR3: CASSPWRDGDEQYF. The CDR3 DNA reads as TGTGCCAGCAGCCCCTGGAGGGACGGGGACGAGCAGTACTTC.

V usage is TRBV7-3 and J usage is TRBJ2-2; D gene unclear. The CDR3 loop spans 15 amino acids. Germline CDR1 reads SGHTA; CDR2 reads FQGTGA. Trimming stripped 1 base from V and 4 bases from J, with 10 bases between. CDR3 sequence: CASSLIDTSTGELFF. The CDR3 DNA reads as TGTGCCAGCAGCTTAATAGACACCAGCACCGGGGAGCTGTTTTTT.

This clonotype was detected only a few times. The J gene is TRBJ1-3, the V gene TRBV7-9; D is ambiguous. The V and J ends lost 3 bases and 0 bases respectively, with 6 bases between them. Germline CDR1 reads SEHNR; CDR2 reads FQNEAQ (reference sequence). The CDR3 is 14 amino acids. Here the CDR3 reads CASSFRDSGNTIYF. The CDR3 DNA reads as TGTGCCAGCAGCTTTAGGGACTCTGGAAACACCATATATTTT.

This clonotype was detected only a few times. The chain has TRBV6-1 and TRBJ2-7; TRBD2 agrees at 10 bases. Germline CDR1 is MNHNS and CDR2 is SASEGT. CDR3 length equals 14 residues. V was pared by 3 bases and J by 2 bases, with 1 base of the junction left unmatched. CDR3 sequence reads: CASSELAGAYEQYF. The CDR3 coding sequence is TGTGCCAGCAGTGAGCTAGCGGGGGCCTACGAGCAGTACTTC.

The sample holds a few counts of this clonotype. The genes are TRBV9 and TRBJ2-1, with 7 bases matching TRBD2. CDR1 and CDR2 (germline): SGDLS, YYNGEE. Trimming cost V 1 base and J 3 bases; bases outside gene matches: 4. The CDR3 consists of 15 residues. CDR3 sequence: CASSVLASGYNEQFF. CDR3 sequence (DNA): TGTGCCAGCAGCGTACTGGCTAGCGGCTACAATGAGCAGTTCTTC. Full variable domain (missing parts from reference TRBV9 and TRBJ2-1): DSGVTQTPKHLITATGQRVTLRCSPRSGDLSVYWYQQSLDQGLQFLIQYYNGEERAKGNILERFSAQQFPDLHSELNLSSLELGDSALYFCASSVLASGYNEQFFGPGTRLTVL.

This clonotype was seen at least ten times. For the CDR3, the DNA is TGTGCCAGCAGTTTACTAGCGGAGAACCAAGAGACCCAGTACTTC. Amino acids: CASSLLAENQETQYF. The chain combines TRBV6-2 or TRBV6-3 with TRBJ2-5; 8 positions agree with TRBD2. This CDR3 region has 15 residues. Germline V gives CDR1 MNHEY, CDR2 SVGEGT. With 4 bases clipped from V and 0 bases from J, the junction kept 4 bases outside the gene matches.

This chain joins TRBV14 and TRBJ2-7; no firm D call. This CDR3 region has 14 residues. The V gene lost 0 bases and the J gene lost 4 bases, with 10 bases spanning the gap. Germline V CDR1 and CDR2: SGHDN, FVKESK. DNA for the CDR3: TGTGCCAGCAGCCAAGAAGGGTTTGCGTACGAGCAGTACTTC. It is translated as CASSQEGFAYEQYF.

The chain combines TRBV12-3 or TRBV12-4 with TRBJ2-1, with TRBD2 matching 7 bases. The CDR3 runs 19 residues. J was trimmed by 3 bases and V by 4 bases; bases with no gene match: 18. CDR3 protein: CASSSPFRPGTTFYNEQFF. CDR3 nucleotides: TGTGCCAGCAGTTCCCCATTCCGGCCCGGGACTACCTTCTACAATGAGCAGTTCTTC.

In its sample, this clonotype was seen a few times. The chain has TRBV25-1 and TRBJ2-5; D gene unclear. The V and J ends lost 8 bases and 5 bases respectively, with 6 bases between them. This CDR3 region has 10 residues. Germline V gives CDR1 MGHDK, CDR2 SYGVNS. CDR3 coding DNA: TGTGCCAGCCAACGTGAGACCCAGTACTTC. It encodes CASQRETQYF.

The chain combines TRBV27 with TRBJ2-1, with D tentatively TRBD1 (5 bases). This CDR3 is built from 13 residues. Trimming stripped 3 bases from V and 7 bases from J, with 10 bases between. Germline CDR1 and CDR2: MNHEY and SMNVEV (reference sequence). Here the CDR3 reads CASSLSGRNEQFF. Here the CDR3 DNA reads TGTGCCAGCAGTTTGTCAGGGCGGAATGAGCAGTTCTTC.

This clonotype was counted only a few times. The CDR3 nucleotides read TGTGCCAGCTCCCCGCGGGGGGCTGTGTACAATGAGCAGTTCTTC. Translating gives CASSPRGAVYNEQFF. The V call is TRBV28, the J call TRBJ2-1; TRBD2 aligns across 8 bases. Unmatched junction bases numbered 10, after V lost 8 bases and J lost 4 bases. Germline values: CDR1 MDHEN, CDR2 SYDVKM. CDR3 length: 15 residues.

This clonotype was seen ten or more times. This chain links TRBV7-2 with TRBJ2-7; 11 bases align to TRBD2. The germline gives CDR1 SGHTA, CDR2 FQGNSA. This CDR3 region has 14 residues. After removal of 4 bases from V and 3 bases from J, the junction contained 2 bases not matched to a gene. The CDR3 DNA is TGTGCCAGCAGCTCCGGGACTAGCGGCTACGAGCAGTACTTC. It specifies CASSSGTSGYEQYF. The full variable domain, rest sourced from reference TRBV7-2 and TRBJ2-7, is GAGVSQSPSNKVTEKGKDVELRCDPISGHTALYWYRQSLGQGLEFLIYFQGNSAPDKSGLPSDRFSAERTGGSVSTLTIQRTQQEDSAVYLCASSSGTSGYEQYFGPGTRLTVT.